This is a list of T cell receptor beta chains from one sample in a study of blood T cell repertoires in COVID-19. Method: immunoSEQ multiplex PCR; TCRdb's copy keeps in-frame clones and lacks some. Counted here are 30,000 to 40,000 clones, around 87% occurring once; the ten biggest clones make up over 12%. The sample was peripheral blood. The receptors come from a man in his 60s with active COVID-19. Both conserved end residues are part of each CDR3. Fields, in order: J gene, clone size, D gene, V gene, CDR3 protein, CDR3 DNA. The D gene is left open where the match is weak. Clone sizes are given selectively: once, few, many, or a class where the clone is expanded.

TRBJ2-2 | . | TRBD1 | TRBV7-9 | CASSFNRGTGELFF | TGTGCCAGCAGCTTCAACAGGGGAACCGGGGAGCTGTTTTTT
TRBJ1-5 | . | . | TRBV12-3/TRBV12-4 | CASSLGGDQPQHF | TGTGCCAGCAGTTTAGGGGGGGATCAGCCCCAGCATTTT
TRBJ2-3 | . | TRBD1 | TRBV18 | CASSPWDRVTDTQYF | TGTGCCAGCTCACCATGGGACAGGGTCACAGATACGCAGTATTTT
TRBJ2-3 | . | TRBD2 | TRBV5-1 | CASSLGLAKGPDTQYF | TGCGCCAGCAGCTTGGGACTAGCGAAGGGGCCAGATACGCAGTATTTT
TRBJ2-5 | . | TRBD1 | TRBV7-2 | CASSPGQGGGETQYF | TGTGCCAGCAGCCCTGGACAGGGGGGCGGAGAGACCCAGTACTTC
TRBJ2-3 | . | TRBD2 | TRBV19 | CASSKGTSGPTDTQYF | TGTGCCAGTAGTAAGGGGACTAGCGGACCTACAGATACGCAGTATTTT
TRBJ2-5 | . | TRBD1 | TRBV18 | CASSPTGGAGETQYF | TGTGCCAGCTCCCCCACAGGGGGCGCCGGGGAGACCCAGTACTTC
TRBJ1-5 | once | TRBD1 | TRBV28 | CASSRTGGFGNQPQHF | TGTGCCAGCAGCCGGACAGGGGGCTTCGGCAATCAGCCCCAGCATTTT
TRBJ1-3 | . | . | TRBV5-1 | CASSLTGSYSGNTIYF | TGCGCCAGCAGCTTGACAGGTAGCTACTCTGGAAACACCATATATTTT
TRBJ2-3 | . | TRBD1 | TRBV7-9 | CASSPWLGGDDTDTQYF | TGTGCCAGCAGCCCCTGGTTAGGGGGCGATGACACAGATACGCAGTATTTT
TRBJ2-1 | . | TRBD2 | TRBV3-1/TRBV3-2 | CASSFRGTSDNEQFF | TGTGCCAGCAGCTTTCGCGGGACTAGTGACAATGAGCAGTTCTTC
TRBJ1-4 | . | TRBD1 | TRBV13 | CASSLGRGREKLFF | TGTGCCAGCAGCTTGGGCAGGGGGCGTGAAAAACTGTTTTTT
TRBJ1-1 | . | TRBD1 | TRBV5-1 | CASSLARDREAFF | TGCGCCAGCAGCTTGGCCAGGGACAGGGAAGCTTTCTTT
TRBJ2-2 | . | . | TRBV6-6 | CASKRTDNTGELFF | TGTGCCAGCAAAAGGACAGATAACACCGGGGAGCTGTTTTTT
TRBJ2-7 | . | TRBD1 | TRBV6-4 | CASRDRGGYEQYF | TGTGCCAGCAGAGACAGGGGAGGCTACGAGCAGTACTTC
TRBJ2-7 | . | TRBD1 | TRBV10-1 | CASSECGNRDRGPYEQYF | TGCGCCAGCAGTGAGTGTGGTAACCGGGACAGGGGCCCCTACGAGCAGTACTTC
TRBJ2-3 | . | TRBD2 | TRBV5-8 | CASSLATQAGGPGDTQYF | TGTGCCAGCAGCTTGGCGACGCAAGCGGGAGGGCCTGGAGATACGCAGTATTTT
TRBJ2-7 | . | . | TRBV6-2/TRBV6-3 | CASSYLTTKSIEQYF | TGTGCCAGCAGTTACCTGACGACTAAATCTATCGAGCAGTACTTC
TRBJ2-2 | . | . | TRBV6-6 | CASSETVPGELFF | TGTGCCAGCAGTGAGACAGTTCCCGGGGAGCTGTTTTTT
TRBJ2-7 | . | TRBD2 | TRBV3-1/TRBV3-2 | CASSHHLAGDYEQYF | TGTGCCAGCAGCCACCACCTAGCGGGAGATTACGAGCAGTACTTC
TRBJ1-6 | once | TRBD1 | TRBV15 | CATSRSDRGNSPLHF | TGTGCCACCAGCAGATCCGACAGGGGCAATTCACCCCTCCACTTT
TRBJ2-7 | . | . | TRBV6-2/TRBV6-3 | CASSYGGGQRGEQYF | TGTGCCAGCAGTTACGGGGGAGGACAGCGGGGCGAGCAGTACTTC
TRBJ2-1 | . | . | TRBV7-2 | CASSLGVGGGHWNEQFF | TGTGCCAGCAGCTTAGGAGTGGGTGGGGGCCATTGGAATGAGCAGTTCTTC
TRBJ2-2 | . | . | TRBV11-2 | CASSFMEGSNTGELFF | TGTGCCAGCAGCTTTATGGAGGGCTCGAACACCGGGGAGCTGTTTTTT
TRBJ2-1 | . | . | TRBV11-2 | CASSLFSRGAGNEQFF | TGTGCCAGCAGCCTATTCTCACGGGGGGCCGGGAATGAGCAGTTCTTC
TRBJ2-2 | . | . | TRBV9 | CASSGTSSGELFF | TGTGCCAGCAGCGGAACTAGTTCCGGGGAGCTGTTTTTT
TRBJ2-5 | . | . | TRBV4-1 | CASSQVSRNQETQYF | TGCGCCAGCAGCCAAGTGTCTAGGAACCAAGAGACCCAGTACTTC
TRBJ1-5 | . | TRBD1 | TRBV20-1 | CSASHTGRTGRQPQHF | TGCAGTGCTAGTCACACGGGGAGGACAGGGCGGCAGCCCCAGCATTTT
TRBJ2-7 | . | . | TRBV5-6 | CASSPGSLSYEQYF | TGTGCCAGCAGCCCAGGCAGCCTCTCCTACGAGCAGTACTTC
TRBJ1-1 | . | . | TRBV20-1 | CSAGHDGEAFF | TGCAGTGCGGGCCACGACGGTGAAGCTTTCTTT
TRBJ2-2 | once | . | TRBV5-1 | CASSPARNTGELFF | TGCGCCAGCAGCCCCGCGCGCAACACCGGGGAGCTGTTTTTT
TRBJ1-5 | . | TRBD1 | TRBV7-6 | CASSAGGMGSNQPQHF | TGTGCCAGCAGCGCAGGGGGGATGGGGAGCAATCAGCCCCAGCATTTT
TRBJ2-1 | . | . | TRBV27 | CASSREYRNEQFF | TGTGCCAGCAGCCGGGAGTATAGAAATGAGCAGTTCTTC
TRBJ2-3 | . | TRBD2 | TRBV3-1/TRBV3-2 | CASSPGLDVDTQYF | TGTGCCAGCAGCCCGGGACTAGATGTGGATACGCAGTATTTT
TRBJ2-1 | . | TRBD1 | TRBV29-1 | CSVEDLSDRVGDEQFF | TGCAGCGTTGAAGATCTGTCGGACAGGGTGGGTGATGAGCAGTTCTTC
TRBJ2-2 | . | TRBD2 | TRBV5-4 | CATRPGLASPGELFF | TGTGCTACCCGACCGGGACTAGCGTCTCCCGGGGAGCTGTTTTTT
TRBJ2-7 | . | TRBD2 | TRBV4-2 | CASSQGHSSGYEQYF | TGTGCCAGCAGCCAAGGTCACAGTAGCGGGTACGAGCAGTACTTC
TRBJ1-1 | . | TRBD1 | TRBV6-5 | CASSPGTGKGLGAFF | TGTGCCAGCAGTCCAGGGACAGGGAAGGGGCTGGGAGCTTTCTTT
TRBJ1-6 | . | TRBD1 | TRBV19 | CASSRSGQPNSPLHF | TGTGCCAGTAGTAGGTCGGGACAGCCCAATTCACCCCTCCACTTT
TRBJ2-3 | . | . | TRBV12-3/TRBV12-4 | CASRYTDTQYF | TGTGCCAGCAGGTACACAGATACGCAGTATTTT
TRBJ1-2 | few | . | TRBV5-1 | CASSESQGIRGYTF | TGCGCCAGCAGTGAAAGCCAGGGTATCCGTGGCTACACCTTC
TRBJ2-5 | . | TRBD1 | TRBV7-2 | CASSSNRGSGETQYF | TGTGCCAGCAGCTCTAACAGGGGGTCGGGGGAGACCCAGTACTTC
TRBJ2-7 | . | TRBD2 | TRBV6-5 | CASSYSRAGEYEQYF | TGTGCCAGCAGTTACTCGAGAGCGGGGGAATACGAGCAGTACTTC
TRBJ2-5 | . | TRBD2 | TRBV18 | CASSPRLAGTQETQYF | TGTGCCAGCTCACCCCGACTAGCGGGTACCCAAGAGACCCAGTACTTC
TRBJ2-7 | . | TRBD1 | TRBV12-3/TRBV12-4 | CASSNRGYEQYF | TGTGCCAGCAGCAACAGGGGCTACGAGCAGTACTTC
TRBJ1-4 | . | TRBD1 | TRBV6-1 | CASSEPPGGWEKLFF | TGTGCCAGCAGTGAACCCCCAGGGGGCTGGGAAAAACTGTTTTTT
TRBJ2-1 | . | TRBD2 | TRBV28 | CASSLGLGGFLQFF | TGTGCCAGCAGTTTAGGACTAGGAGGATTTCTGCAGTTCTTC
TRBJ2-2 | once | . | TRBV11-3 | CASSLVQSGELFF | TGTGCCAGCAGCTTAGTCCAGTCCGGGGAGCTGTTTTTT
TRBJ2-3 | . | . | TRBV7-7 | CASSLGLATSTDTQYF | TGTGCTAGCAGCTTAGGGCTAGCGACTAGCACAGATACGCAGTATTTT
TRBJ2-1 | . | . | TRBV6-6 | CASSYGGSYNEQFF | TGTGCCAGCAGTTATGGCGGATCCTACAATGAGCAGTTCTTC
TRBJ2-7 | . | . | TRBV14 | CASSQPGTTYEQYF | TGTGCCAGCAGCCAACCCGGGACAACCTACGAGCAGTACTTC
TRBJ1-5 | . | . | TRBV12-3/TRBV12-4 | CASRRPNQPQHF | TGTGCCAGCAGGCGGCCGAATCAGCCCCAGCATTTT
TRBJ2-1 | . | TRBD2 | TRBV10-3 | CAISGTASGSSYNEQFF | TGTGCCATCAGTGGAACGGCTAGCGGGAGCTCCTACAATGAGCAGTTCTTC
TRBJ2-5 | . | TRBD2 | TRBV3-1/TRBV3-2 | CASSPAVAGGGQETQYF | TGTGCCAGCAGCCCTGCGGTAGCGGGAGGGGGGCAAGAGACCCAGTACTTC
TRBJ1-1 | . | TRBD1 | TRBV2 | CASSAEGARTEAFF | TGTGCCAGCAGTGCAGAGGGGGCGAGGACTGAAGCTTTCTTT
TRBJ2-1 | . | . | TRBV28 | CASTSWGGEQFF | TGTGCCAGCACCTCGTGGGGCGGTGAGCAGTTCTTC
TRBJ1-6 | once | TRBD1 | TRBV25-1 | CASSGTGTNSPLHF | TGTGCCAGCAGTGGGACAGGGACTAATTCACCCCTCCACTTT
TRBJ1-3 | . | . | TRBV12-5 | CASGPPLPDDPGNTIYF | TGTGCTAGTGGTCCGCCCCTCCCAGATGATCCGGGAAACACCATATATTTT
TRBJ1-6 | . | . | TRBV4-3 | CASRGAATLWDSPLHF | TGCGCCAGCAGAGGGGCAGCAACCCTTTGGGATTCACCCCTCCACTTT
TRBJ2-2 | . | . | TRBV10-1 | CASPRLRDNTGELFF | TGCGCCAGCCCCAGACTCAGGGATAACACCGGGGAGCTGTTTTTT